Below, 31 T cell receptor beta chains from the same sample are listed, as sequenced in a study of CD8+CD57+ T cells in acquired aplastic anemia. TCR beta VDJ and CDR3 profiling used genomic DNA as template. One entry per CDR3 protein, called by TCRdb with MiXCR from the reads. The data hold 150,000 or so distinct CDR3 sequences, with about 60% observed a single time. Sequencing was carried out using sorted CD4+, CD8+, or CD8+CD57+ T cells (not recorded which) from PBMCs. These receptor sequences come from a human donor in good health.

CDR3 DNA sequence: TGCAGTGCAAAATACCTGGGCCGATTGTTAGGCAATGAGCAGTTCTTC. Its translation: CSAKYLGRLLGNEQFF. This sequence joins TRBV20-1 and TRBJ2-1; D gene uncertain. Germline values: CDR1 DFQATT, CDR2 SNEGSKA (reference sequence). V dropped 6 bases and J dropped 6 bases, with 24 bases sitting between them. This CDR3 comprises 16 residues.

This chain joins TRBV20-1 and TRBJ2-5, with 8 bases that match TRBD2. The CDR3 length is 15 residues. CDR1 is DFQATT, CDR2 SNEGSKA, per germline (reference sequence). Trimming at V came to 4 bases and at J to 5 bases, leaving 12 bases not matched to a gene. The CDR3 DNA reads TGCAGTGCTACCCGGGGTAGCGGGATTGTGGAGACCCAGTACTTC. It translates to CSATRGSGIVETQYF.

V and J are TRBV20-1 and TRBJ1-5, with 8 bases matching TRBD1. Trimming at V came to 3 bases and at J to 1 base, leaving 5 bases not matched to a gene. The CDR3 sequence is 15 residues long. CDR1 is DFQATT, CDR2 SNEGSKA, per germline (reference sequence). CDR3 amino acids: CSARARTGSNQPQHF. The CDR3 DNA sequence: TGCAGTGCTAGGGCCAGGACAGGGAGCAATCAGCCCCAGCATTTT.

This chain links TRBV12-3 or TRBV12-4 with TRBJ2-7; 7 bases are a match to TRBD1. The CDR3 loop spans 16 amino acids. V gave up 4 bases and J gave up 5 bases; unmatched junction bases: 14. The DNA for the CDR3 is TGTGCCAGCAGTTCCATGACAGGGTGGTTTGGTGACGAGCAGTACTTC. This gives the protein CASSSMTGWFGDEQYF.

The chain employs TRBV19 and TRBJ1-3; D remains ambiguous. Trimming shortened V by 3 bases and J by 9 bases, and 12 bases separated the two germline ends. From germline, CDR1 is LNHDA and CDR2 SQIVND (reference sequence). The CDR3 is 13 amino acids. CDR3 in amino acids: CASSMVRDSTIYF. The CDR3 nucleotides read TGTGCCAGTAGTATGGTGAGGGATAGCACCATATATTTT.

The chain has TRBV27 and TRBJ2-1; 11 nucleotides agree with TRBD2. The V segment lost 10 bases and the J segment 12 bases; nucleotides outside the gene matches: 14. Per the germline V gene, CDR1 is MNHEY and CDR2 is SMNVEV (reference sequence). CDR3 length: 14 residues. CDR3 sequence: CANTSGGGVGWQFF. The CDR3 DNA follows: TGTGCCAACACTAGCGGGGGTGGCGTGGGTTGGCAGTTCTTC.

This chain uses TRBV24-1 with TRBJ2-3; D remains unclear. V lost 5 bases, J lost 0 bases, and 11 bases lay in between. The CDR3 has 15 residues. Germline V gene data show CDR1 as KGHDR and CDR2 as SFDVKD. Here the CDR3 DNA reads TGTGCCACCAGTGTATCGCCCTCCAGCACAGATACGCAGTATTTT. This translates into CATSVSPSSTDTQYF.

The chain employs TRBV25-1 and TRBJ2-1; no clear D gene. V was pared by 1 base and J by 4 bases, with 11 bases between. Per the germline V gene, CDR1 is MGHDK and CDR2 is SYGVNS. The CDR3 spans 15 residues. The DNA for the CDR3 is TGTGCCAGCAGTGAATCCCGAATTTTTTACAATGAGCAGTTCTTC. It specifies CASSESRIFYNEQFF.

The genes are TRBV2 and TRBJ2-7; 7 nucleotides line up with TRBD2. The CDR3 totals 13 residues. Losses at the gene ends were 7 bases for V and 9 bases for J; bases not matched to a gene: 12. Germline-derived CDR1 and CDR2 are SNHLY and FYNNEI. CDR3 coding DNA: TGTGCCAGCACAGAAGAGTGGGGGGGAGGGCAGTACTTC. Translation gives CASTEEWGGGQYF.

The CDR3 loop reads CAISESTGLASGDTQYF. CDR3 nucleotide sequence: TGTGCCATCAGTGAGTCGACGGGACTAGCGTCGGGAGATACGCAGTATTTT. This sequence joins TRBV10-3 and TRBJ2-3; 10 bases agree with TRBD2. The CDR3 is 17 amino acids. Germline assignment: CDR1 ENHRY and CDR2 SYGVKD. After removal of 0 bases from V and 5 bases from J, the junction contained 8 bases not matched to a gene.

The V and J genes are TRBV7-8 and TRBJ2-2, with D possibly matching TRBD2 (6 bases). This CDR3 is 15 amino acids long. The ends were cut back, 3 bases at V and 1 base at J, with 9 bases in the middle. CDR1 and CDR2 from the germline V gene are SGHVS and FQNEAQ. DNA of the CDR3: TGTGCCAGCAGCTTTCGGCGGGGGAACACCGGGGAGCTGTTTTTT. Translation: CASSFRRGNTGELFF.

The V and J genes are TRBV7-2 and TRBJ2-2; 7 bases map to TRBD1. Germline V gives CDR1 SGHTA, CDR2 FQGNSA. J gave up 0 bases and V 5 bases, and 6 bases lay outside the gene matches. The CDR3 extends over 16 amino acids. CDR3 bases: TGTGCCAGCAGCCTGGTGGGACAGCCGAACACCGGGGAGCTGTTTTTT. This encodes CASSLVGQPNTGELFF.

The genes are TRBV25-1 and TRBJ1-6; D gene unclear. The CDR3 spans 12 residues. The ends were cut back, 3 bases at V and 17 bases at J, with 14 bases in the middle. Germline loops: CDR1 MGHDK, CDR2 SYGVNS. For the CDR3, the DNA is TGTGCCAGCAGTGAGGGTGGAGCAAGGATCCACTTT. Translated: CASSEGGARIHF.

This clonotype was counted a few times. V and J are TRBV20-1 and TRBJ1-6; a weak D match, TRBD1 (5 bases). The CDR3 is 14 residues long. V gave up 4 bases and J gave up 6 bases, with 13 bases separating them. The germline V gene encodes CDR1 DFQATT and CDR2 SNEGSKA (reference sequence). The chain's CDR3 is CSANPSTVNSPLHF. As DNA, the CDR3 is TGCAGTGCTAACCCCTCGACAGTTAATTCACCCCTCCACTTT.

The chain is built from TRBV6-2 or TRBV6-3 and TRBJ1-6; possible D gene TRBD1, 5 bases. V was pared by 8 bases and J by 10 bases, with 12 bases between. CDR3 length equals 12 residues. CDR1 and CDR2 (germline): MNHEY, SVGEGT. The CDR3 coding sequence is TGTGCCAGCGGGGGGTGGGGGTCACCCCTCCACTTT. Translating gives CASGGWGSPLHF.

This clonotype has at least ten counts. This rearrangement joins TRBV5-8 to TRBJ2-3; maybe TRBD1 (6 bases). From germline, CDR1 is SGHTS and CDR2 YDEGEE. The ends were cut back, 4 bases at V and 0 bases at J, with 12 bases in the middle. This CDR3 contains 15 residues. This CDR3 is CASSLDSASTDTQYF. The CDR3 bases are TGTGCCAGCAGCCTGGACAGTGCTAGCACAGATACGCAGTATTTT.

Of note for this clonotype: A much more abundant neighbour one base away suggests this may be a read error. The chain combines TRBV6-1 with TRBJ1-2; TRBD1 might be the D (5 bases). Germline V CDR1 and CDR2: MNHNS, SASEGT. The CDR3 consists of 12 residues. CDR3 coding DNA: TGTGCCAGCAGTGAAGGGGACTATGGCTACATCTTC. It encodes CASSEGDYGYIF.

Points on this clonotype: Likely a read error: the CDR3 ends without its conserved phenylalanine or tryptophan. This chain joins TRBV28 and TRBJ2-1; D possibly corresponds to TRBD1 (6 bases). From germline, CDR1 is MDHEN and CDR2 SYDVKM. This CDR3 is built from 13 residues. CDR3 protein: CVSTGLSYNEQFS. The CDR3 DNA reads as TGTGTCAGCACAGGGCTCTCCTACAATGAGCAGTTCTCC.

This clonotype was detected once. The chain joins TRBV19 to TRBJ1-1; D remains unclear. CDR1 and CDR2 from the germline V gene are LNHDA and SQIVND (reference sequence). This CDR3 is 14 amino acids long. The V end lost 0 bases, the J end lost 4 bases, and 9 bases lay between the germline ends. DNA of the CDR3: TGTGCCAGTAGTATAGATCTGGAGGTCACTGAAGCTTTCTTT. Translating gives CASSIDLEVTEAFF.

The rearrangement links TRBV20-1 to TRBJ2-7, with 9 positions matching TRBD1. V shed 6 bases, J shed 3 bases, and the junction held 12 bases outside the gene matches. The CDR3 is 15 amino acids. In germline, CDR1 is DFQATT, CDR2 SNEGSKA (reference sequence). CDR3 in amino acids: CSARGQTGGRYEQYF. CDR3 nucleotide sequence: TGCAGTGCCAGGGGACAGACAGGGGGTCGCTACGAGCAGTACTTC.

The chain employs TRBV25-1 and TRBJ1-1; D unclear. Trimming pared 5 bases from V and 2 bases from J, leaving 12 bases between. Germline CDR1 and CDR2: MGHDK and SYGVNS. The CDR3 covers 14 residues. The CDR3 is CASSSPGINTEAFF. The DNA of the CDR3 is TGTGCCAGCAGTTCCCCCGGGATAAACACTGAAGCTTTCTTT.

The V call is TRBV29-1, the J call TRBJ1-3; D unclear. The CDR3 runs to 15 residues. Per the germline V gene, CDR1 is SQVTM and CDR2 is ANQGSEA. Here the CDR3 reads CSARAAAYSGNTIYF. The DNA of the CDR3 is TGCAGTGCTAGGGCGGCGGCGTACTCTGGAAACACCATATATTTT.

The rearrangement joins TRBV20-1 to TRBJ2-7; D is possibly TRBD1 or TRBD2 (5 bases each). V gave up 0 bases and J gave up 4 bases, with 19 bases separating them. CDR1 and CDR2 from the germline V gene are DFQATT and SNEGSKA (reference sequence). CDR3 size: 16 residues. The CDR3 spells CSARDLGHGTGYEQYF. The CDR3 DNA reads as TGCAGTGCTAGAGATCTAGGACACGGGACGGGTTACGAGCAGTACTTC.

Only one count was recorded for this clonotype. V and J are TRBV12-5 and TRBJ2-7; D could derive from TRBD1 or TRBD2 (5 bases each). CDR1 and CDR2 (germline): LGHNT, FRNRAP. V dropped 4 bases and J dropped 4 bases, with 11 bases sitting between them. The CDR3 is made up of 13 amino acids. CDR3 in amino acids: CASGWGTGYEQYF. DNA for the CDR3: TGTGCTAGTGGTTGGGGGACGGGTTACGAGCAGTACTTC.

The chain couples TRBV19 to TRBJ1-4, with D possibly being TRBD1 (5 bases). Germline V gives CDR1 LNHDA, CDR2 SQIVND (reference sequence). CDR3 length: 14 amino acids. V lost 5 bases to trimming and J lost 5 bases, with 12 bases between them. CDR3 in amino acids: CASSETVLNEKLFF. The CDR3 nucleotides read TGTGCCAGTAGTGAGACAGTATTGAATGAAAAACTGTTTTTT.

This sequence joins TRBV10-3 and TRBJ1-3, with D possibly matching TRBD1 (5 bases). V was clipped by 4 bases and J by 0 bases, with 10 bases between them. The CDR3 spans 15 residues. Germline CDR1 ENHRY, CDR2 SYGVKD. CDR3 in amino acids: CAISGGQGSGNTIYF. The CDR3 nucleotides are TGTGCCATCAGTGGGGGCCAGGGCTCTGGAAACACCATATATTTT.

V is TRBV20-1 and J is TRBJ1-1; D not certain. CDR3 length equals 14 residues. Trimming took off 3 bases at V and 4 bases at J, with 15 bases between the two ends. Germline V lookup: CDR1 DFQATT, CDR2 SNEGSKA (reference sequence). CDR3 loop: CSASGYGQSTEAFF. The CDR3 nucleotides read TGCAGTGCTAGCGGGTATGGGCAGTCCACTGAAGCTTTCTTT.

Written as DNA, the CDR3 is TGCAGTGCTAGTAGTTGGGAAGGAGGCTACACCTTC. Translating it yields CSASSWEGGYTF. V is TRBV20-1 and J is TRBJ1-2; D is undetermined. The CDR3 covers 12 residues. Deletions cut 3 bases from V and 8 bases from J, with 13 bases between. Germline V gene data show CDR1 as DFQATT and CDR2 as SNEGSKA (reference sequence).

Comments on this clonotype: A junction end diverges from the germline sequence, so it may reflect a read error. The V gene is TRBV5-1, the J gene TRBJ2-1; D is uncertain. The CDR3 loop spans 14 amino acids. Germline-derived CDR1 and CDR2 are SGHRS and YFSETQ. The chain's CDR3 is CASSMGVSPNEQFF. The CDR3 nucleotides are TGTGCCAGCAGCATGGGCGTCTCTCCCAATGAGCAGTTCTTC.

The chain couples TRBV20-1 to TRBJ2-7; 12 bases map to TRBD2. This CDR3 is built from 15 residues. Trimming cost V 0 bases and J 4 bases; bases outside gene matches: 4. The germline V gene has CDR1 DFQATT and CDR2 SNEGSKA (reference sequence). The CDR3, as DNA: TGCAGTGCTAGAGATCGCCTAGCGGGGGGGTACGAGCAGTACTTC. Protein: CSARDRLAGGYEQYF.

Ten or more counts support this clonotype. The V and J genes are TRBV14 and TRBJ1-5; D not certain. The CDR3 sequence is 13 residues long. Germline V gene lookup returns CDR1 SGHDN and CDR2 FVKESK. The V end was cut by 3 bases, the J end by 6 bases, with 9 bases between. CDR3 loop: CASSQTSGQPQHF. The DNA of the CDR3 is TGTGCCAGCAGCCAGACCTCCGGTCAGCCCCAGCATTTT.